Each of the 13 T cell receptor beta chains below was sequenced from the same sample in a study of cytomegalovirus exposure and HLA in healthy donors. In the PCR, 60 Vbeta and 13 Jbeta primers were used. Using immunoSEQ multiplex PCR, the repertoire was profiled, and TCRdb retains in-frame clones only, with some absent. This sample has 150,000 or so clones, with around four fifths found just once. Sequenced material: PBMCs. These TCRs come from a man younger than 30 in good health and CMV-seropositive.

The CDR3 spells CASSLGSSLAGAFF. CDR3 DNA sequence: TGCGCCAGCAGCTTGGGGTCTTCCCTGGCTGGAGCTTTCTTT. The chain carries TRBV5-1 and TRBJ1-1; no clear D. Germline CDR1 and CDR2: SGHRS and YFSETQ. CDR3 size: 14 residues. With 0 bases removed from V and 10 bases from J, the gap between germline ends came to 16 bases.

CDR3 bases: TGTGCCAGCAGCCGGTGGTGGGAGGGCCCTCGGGAGCAGTACTTC. Translation gives CASSRWWEGPREQYF. The V gene is TRBV27, the J gene TRBJ2-7, with TRBD2 matching 7 bases. J gave up 7 bases and V 6 bases, and 15 bases lay outside the gene matches. The CDR3 consists of 15 residues. Germline V gene data show CDR1 as MNHEY and CDR2 as SMNVEV (reference sequence).

This rearrangement joins TRBV4-1 to TRBJ1-1; D possibly corresponds to TRBD1 (6 bases). V shed 4 bases and J shed 0 bases, with 12 bases lying between them. The CDR3 is 15 amino acids. Germline V gives CDR1 MGHRA, CDR2 YSYEKL. The CDR3 here is CASSLLDRLNTEAFF. The CDR3 DNA reads TGCGCCAGCAGCCTCCTCGACAGGCTGAACACTGAAGCTTTCTTT.

The genes are TRBV5-6 and TRBJ2-7; no definite D call. In germline, CDR1 is SGHDT, CDR2 YYEEEE. Between the trimmed V and J ends, which lost 3 bases and 4 bases, there was a span of 11 bases. The CDR3 runs to 13 residues. The CDR3 nucleotides are TGTGCCAGCAGCTACCAGGCGTCTTACGAGCAGTACTTC. Protein product: CASSYQASYEQYF.

Only a few counts were recorded for this clone. The rearrangement uses TRBV6-1 and TRBJ2-2; D might be TRBD2 (6 bases). The V gene lost 5 bases and the J gene lost 4 bases, with 8 bases spanning the gap. The CDR3 contains 13 residues. Germline V lookup: CDR1 MNHNS, CDR2 SASEGT. CDR3 in amino acids: CASSLGGTGELFF. In DNA, the CDR3 is TGTGCCAGCAGTTTGGGGGGCACCGGGGAGCTGTTTTTT.

V gene TRBV10-3 combines with J gene TRBJ2-1; weak D call: TRBD1 (6 bases). CDR1 ENHRY and CDR2 SYGVKD come from the germline V gene. Trimming cost V 2 bases and J 9 bases, with 17 bases left between them. There are 15 residues in the CDR3. CDR3 nucleotide sequence: TGTGCCATCAGTGAGGGAGGTACAGGGCCGTTTGAGCAGTTCTTC. Translated: CAISEGGTGPFEQFF.

This clone was observed once. The chain has TRBV18 and TRBJ2-1; tentatively, D is TRBD1 (6 bases). This CDR3 comprises 13 residues. V lost 4 bases, J lost 4 bases, and 8 bases lay in between. Germline V gene data show CDR1 as KGHSH and CDR2 as LQKENI. The CDR3 coding sequence is TGTGCCAGCTCACTACAGGGTTACAATGAGCAGTTCTTC. Its translation is CASSLQGYNEQFF.

This clone was detected a few times. The chain's CDR3 is CASSPGQGRSGNTIYF. CDR3 sequence (DNA): TGTGCCAGTAGTCCCGGACAGGGCCGCTCTGGAAACACCATATATTTT. The V gene is TRBV19, the J gene TRBJ1-3, with 8 bases matching TRBD1. V trimming: 5 bases; J trimming: 0 bases; junction bases outside the gene matches: 6. There are 16 residues in the CDR3. From germline, CDR1 is LNHDA and CDR2 SQIVND (reference sequence).

The rearrangement links TRBV13 to TRBJ1-2; D perhaps matches TRBD1 (6 bases). Germline V gene lookup returns CDR1 PRHDT and CDR2 FYEKMQ (reference sequence). With 0 bases removed from V and 10 bases from J, the gap between germline ends came to 9 bases. The CDR3 covers 12 residues. The CDR3 protein is CASSLGQGVYTF. The CDR3 region has the DNA TGTGCCAGCAGCTTAGGACAGGGCGTCTACACCTTC.

This clone showed up just once. The chain couples TRBV10-2 to TRBJ1-5, with D uncertain. Germline CDR1 reads WSHSY; CDR2 reads SAAADI. CDR3 length: 14 residues. V lost 3 bases, J lost 4 bases, and 10 bases lay in between. The CDR3 loop reads CASSDKRGNQPQHF. The CDR3 coding sequence is TGCGCCAGCAGTGACAAGCGGGGAAATCAGCCCCAGCATTTT.

The CDR3 reads CAITVGVGYGYTF. The CDR3 coding sequence is TGTGCCATCACGGTCGGGGTAGGATATGGCTACACCTTC. The chain employs TRBV10-3 and TRBJ1-2; D call uncertain. Germline V gene sequence: CDR1 ENHRY, CDR2 SYGVKD. The CDR3 runs to 13 residues. V was cut by 7 bases and J by 5 bases, with 14 bases left in between.

The chain combines TRBV14 with TRBJ2-7; D remains ambiguous. The ends were cut back, 4 bases at V and 7 bases at J, with 11 bases in the middle. This CDR3 contains 12 residues. Germline V gene sequence: CDR1 SGHDN, CDR2 FVKESK. CDR3 amino acids: CASSPPHGEQYF. The CDR3 bases are TGTGCCAGCAGCCCCCCCCACGGGGAGCAGTACTTC.

The V and J genes are TRBV28 and TRBJ1-2; weak D call: TRBD1 (6 bases). Germline V CDR1 and CDR2: MDHEN, SYDVKM. V was shortened by 5 bases and J by 0 bases, with 10 bases between the two germline ends. The CDR3 has 14 residues. This chain's CDR3 is CASSPGTPNYGYTF. The CDR3 coding sequence is TGTGCCAGCAGTCCCGGGACACCTAACTATGGCTACACCTTC.